These 3 T cell receptor beta chains originate from one sample sequenced in a study of shared clonotypes between healthy human individuals. TCRdb's copy holds only in-frame clones and misses some; the assay was immunoSEQ multiplex PCR. This table has about 1.1 million clones, around 78% appearing once. Sample: memory CD4+ T cells from PBMCs. The subset denotes: CD45RA-negative fraction. The receptors were gathered from a young man in good health. Some clones in this sample may be carry-over from other donors' samples.

The rearrangement uses TRBV19 and TRBJ2-5, with 10 nucleotides matching TRBD2. The CDR3 loop spans 14 amino acids. Germline loops: CDR1 LNHDA, CDR2 SQIVND (reference sequence). V lost 5 bases to trimming and J lost 5 bases; unmatched junction nucleotides: 5. The CDR3 sequence: CASSLAGGGETQYF. In nucleotides, the CDR3 is TGTGCCAGTAGTTTAGCGGGAGGAGGCGAGACCCAGTACTTC.

V is TRBV5-1 and J is TRBJ2-3; a weak D match, TRBD2 (5 bases). Germline-derived CDR1 and CDR2 are SGHRS and YFSETQ. CDR3 size: 14 residues. Trimming shortened V by 0 bases and J by 4 bases, and 9 bases separated the two germline ends. The CDR3 region is CASSLGRRADTQYF. CDR3 DNA: TGCGCCAGCAGCTTGGGACGGCGGGCAGATACGCAGTATTTT. The variable domain in full, completed from reference TRBV5-1 and TRBJ2-3, reads KAGVTQTPRYLIKTRGQQVTLSCSPISGHRSVSWYQQTPGQGLQFLFEYFSETQRNKGNFPGRFSGRQFSNSRSEMNVSTLELGDSALYLCASSLGRRADTQYFGPGTRLTVL.

The CDR3 DNA is TGTGCCAGCAGCTTAGGGCGGGAGGTATGGGGACAGTTCTTC. It codes for CASSLGREVWGQFF. The V and J genes are TRBV7-8 and TRBJ2-1; 8 bases match TRBD2. This CDR3 spans 14 amino acids. Germline CDR1 and CDR2: SGHVS and FQNEAQ. V was pared by 1 base and J by 13 bases, with 9 bases of the junction left unmatched.